The rows below give T cell receptor beta chains drawn from one sample of a study of cytomegalovirus exposure and HLA in healthy donors. The data were produced by immunoSEQ multiplex PCR, yet TCRdb's version contains in-frame clones alone and is incomplete. Of 97,000 or so clones in the sample, 75% to 80% were seen once. Sequenced input: PBMCs. These receptors all come from a male donor in good health and CMV-seropositive. Each CDR3 is given with its conserved first and last residue. The D gene is left open where the match is weak. The size entry is marked missing in some rows and otherwise reads once, few, many or a size class.

D gene	clone size	V gene	J gene	CDR3 DNA	CDR3 protein
NA	NA	TRBV9	TRBJ2-1	TGTGCCAGCAGCGTAGTTGACAGAGACTACAATGAGCAGTTCTTC	CASSVVDRDYNEQFF
TRBD2	NA	TRBV28	TRBJ2-1	TGTGCCACAAGACAGCTTCAACTAGCGGGAGGCTCCTACAATGAGCAGTTCTTC	CATRQLQLAGGSYNEQFF
TRBD1	NA	TRBV5-1	TRBJ2-1	TGCGCCAGCAGCCCCCGGGACAGGGGGCGGCATGAGCAGTTCTTC	CASSPRDRGRHEQFF
TRBD2	few	TRBV7-3	TRBJ2-2	TGCGCCAGCAGCCGTATGACTAGCGGGAGCGCCGGGGAGCTGTTTTTT	CASSRMTSGSAGELFF
TRBD1	NA	TRBV6-6	TRBJ1-2	TGTGCCAGCAGTTTCGACAGGGGGGGAGGCTACACCTTC	CASSFDRGGGYTF
TRBD1	NA	TRBV29-1	TRBJ1-4	TGCAGCGCCCGGACAGGGGGGAATGAAAAACTGTTTTTT	CSARTGGNEKLFF
TRBD2	few	TRBV4-2	TRBJ2-4	TGTGCCAGCAGCCAAACACCGGGACTAGCGGGAGGGGGGAACATTCAGTACTTC	CASSQTPGLAGGGNIQYF
TRBD1	NA	TRBV2	TRBJ1-5	TGTGCCAGCAGTGGACAGGGATGGGGCAATCAGCCCCAGCATTTT	CASSGQGWGNQPQHF
NA	NA	TRBV19	TRBJ1-1	TGTGCCAGTAGTTCCCTAGACAGACGGTATGAAGCTTTCTTT	CASSSLDRRYEAFF
NA	NA	TRBV9	TRBJ1-2	TGTGCCAGCAGCCAAGGACGGGACAAGAACCCTATGCTGAGTGGCTACACCTTC	CASSQGRDKNPMLSGYTF
NA	once	TRBV7-3	TRBJ2-2	TGTGCCAGCAGCCCGGGACACCCGAACACCGGGGAGCTGTTTTTT	CASSPGHPNTGELFF
NA	once	TRBV5-1	TRBJ2-6	TGCGCCAGCAGCTCGGGTAACTCTGGGGCCAACGGCCTGACTTTC	CASSSGNSGANGLTF
TRBD2	few	TRBV6-5	TRBJ2-7	TGTGCCAGCAGCCGCTCTAGCGGAAGCTCCTACGAGCAGTACTTC	CASSRSSGSSYEQYF
TRBD2	few	TRBV6-1	TRBJ2-3	TGTGCCAGCAGTGGCGGTGTTGGTAGCGGGAGGATTACAGATACGCAGTATTTT	CASSGGVGSGRITDTQYF
NA	NA	TRBV11-3	TRBJ1-1	TGTGCCAGCAGCGCCCGGGAGGAAGGCGAGGCTTTCTTT	CASSAREEGEAFF
NA	NA	TRBV29-1	TRBJ2-3	TGCAGCGTTGAAGCACAGGAAGGAGATACGCAGTATTTT	CSVEAQEGDTQYF
TRBD1	NA	TRBV30	TRBJ2-5	TGTGCCTGGAGTGTTGGGACAGGGAGATACTTC	CAWSVGTGRYF
TRBD1	NA	TRBV18	TRBJ2-7	TGTGCCAGCTCCGTGGGACAGGGTTCCCAGTACGAGCAGTACTTC	CASSVGQGSQYEQYF
NA	NA	TRBV27	TRBJ2-6	TGTGCCAGCAGTTCCCCGACACCTGTCTCTGGGGCCAACGTCCTGACTTTC	CASSSPTPVSGANVLTF
TRBD2	NA	TRBV4-3	TRBJ2-5	TGCGCCAGCAGCCTTAGGGGGGGACTAGACCGTTCGGAGACCCAGTACTTC	CASSLRGGLDRSETQYF
TRBD2	NA	TRBV19	TRBJ2-1	TGTGCCAGTAGTATCACTAGCGAAAACTACAATGAGCAGTTCTTC	CASSITSENYNEQFF
NA	few	TRBV7-2	TRBJ1-2	TGTGCCAGCAGCTTTACCTCGGGGAACAGGGACTACACCTTC	CASSFTSGNRDYTF
NA	NA	TRBV7-2	TRBJ2-7	TGTGCCAGCAGCTACCGGGACATATCCTACGAGCAGTACTTC	CASSYRDISYEQYF
NA	NA	TRBV28	TRBJ2-1	TGTGCCAGCAGTTCGGGACTGCTCATGTTCTTC	CASSSGLLMFF
NA	NA	TRBV10-3	TRBJ1-5	TGTGCCATCAGTGAAGGGGGATTGGACCAGCCCCAGCATTTT	CAISEGGLDQPQHF
NA	few	TRBV2	TRBJ2-7	TGTGCCAGCACCCAAGAGGGACTTTCCTACGAGCAGTACTTC	CASTQEGLSYEQYF
TRBD2	NA	TRBV11-3	TRBJ2-3	TGTGCCAGCAGCTTAGGCGGGAGTAATACAGATACGCAGTATTTT	CASSLGGSNTDTQYF
TRBD2	NA	TRBV9	TRBJ2-1	TGTGCCAGCAGCCCCCGACTAGCGGGATACAATGAGCAGTTCTTC	CASSPRLAGYNEQFF